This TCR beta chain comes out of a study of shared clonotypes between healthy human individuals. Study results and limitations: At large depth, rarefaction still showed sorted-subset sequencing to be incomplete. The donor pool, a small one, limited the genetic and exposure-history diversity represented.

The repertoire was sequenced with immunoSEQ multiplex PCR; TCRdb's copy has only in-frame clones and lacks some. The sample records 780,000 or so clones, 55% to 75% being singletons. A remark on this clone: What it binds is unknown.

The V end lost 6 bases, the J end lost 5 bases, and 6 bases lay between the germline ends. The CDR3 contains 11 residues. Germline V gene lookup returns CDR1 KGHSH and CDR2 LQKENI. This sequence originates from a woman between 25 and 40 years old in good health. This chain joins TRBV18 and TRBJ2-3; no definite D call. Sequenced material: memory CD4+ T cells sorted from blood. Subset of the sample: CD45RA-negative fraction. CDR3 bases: TGTGCCAGCTCCCAACAAGATACGCAGTATTTT. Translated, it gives CASSQQDTQYF. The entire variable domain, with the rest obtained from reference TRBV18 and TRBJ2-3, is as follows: NAGVMQNPRHLVRRRGQEARLRCSPMKGHSHVYWYRQLPEEGLKFMVYLQKENIIDESGMPKERFSAEFPKEGPSILRIQQVVRGDSAAYFCASSQQDTQYFGPGTRLTVL.